A single sample is the source of the 25 T cell receptor beta chains below, sequenced in a study of blood T cell repertoires in COVID-19. Assay used: immunoSEQ multiplex PCR; TCRdb lists only in-frame clones, some missing. Of 150,000 to 200,000 clones in the sample, 82% were seen once. The sequencing sample was made of peripheral blood. Source of these receptors: a woman between 55 and 75 years old with COVID-19, enrolled during active disease.

V is TRBV4-1 and J is TRBJ2-7; D call uncertain. Per germline, CDR1 MGHRA and CDR2 YSYEKL. The CDR3 runs to 13 residues. V was trimmed by 1 base and J by 3 bases, leaving 7 bases between them. Written as DNA, the CDR3 is TGCGCCAGCAGCCAAGGCCCGGGCTACGAGCAGTACTTC. This codes for CASSQGPGYEQYF.

The chain recombines TRBV30 with TRBJ1-2, with TRBD1 matching 7 bases. The germline CDR1 and CDR2 sequences are GTSNPN and SVGIG (reference sequence). The ends lost 0 bases at V and 11 bases at J; junction bases unmatched: 9. The CDR3 is 13 amino acids. The CDR3 DNA reads as TGTGCCTGGAGTGTGAACAGGGGTATTATGTACACCTTC. Its translation: CAWSVNRGIMYTF.

This sequence joins TRBV27 and TRBJ2-1; D is possibly TRBD2 (6 bases). Per germline, CDR1 MNHEY and CDR2 SMNVEV (reference sequence). The CDR3 is made up of 16 amino acids. Trimming pared 1 base from V and 4 bases from J, leaving 14 bases between. The CDR3 coding sequence is TGTGCCAGCAGTTTATTCGGGACTGGGTATTACAATGAGCAGTTCTTC. Its protein is CASSLFGTGYYNEQFF.

The V call is TRBV7-2, the J call TRBJ2-5; D remains ambiguous. The germline gives CDR1 SGHTA, CDR2 FQGNSA. Trimming left V 3 bases short and J 4 bases short, with 12 bases between. The CDR3 totals 14 residues. The CDR3 is CASSLFEVVETQYF. DNA for the CDR3: TGTGCCAGCAGCTTGTTCGAGGTTGTAGAGACCCAGTACTTC.

V gene TRBV6-6 combines with J gene TRBJ1-3; 9 bases are shared with TRBD1. This CDR3 contains 16 residues. Germline assignment: CDR1 MNHNY and CDR2 SVGAGI (reference sequence). Unmatched junction bases numbered 5, after V lost 5 bases and J lost 0 bases. CDR3 coding DNA: TGTGCCAGCAGTAACAACAGGGGGCTCTCTGGAAACACCATATATTTT. Translated: CASSNNRGLSGNTIYF.

The rearrangement uses TRBV3-1 (or the pseudogene TRBV3-2) and TRBJ2-6, with 10 positions matching TRBD2. This CDR3 is 20 amino acids long. V shed 0 bases and J 0 bases; nucleotides not matched to a gene: 8. CDR1 LGHDT and CDR2 YNNKEL come from the germline V gene (reference sequence). The CDR3 sequence is CASSQDGGLAGVSGANVLTF. In DNA, the CDR3 is TGTGCCAGCAGCCAAGATGGAGGGCTAGCGGGAGTCTCTGGGGCCAACGTCCTGACTTTC.

The V and J genes are TRBV2 and TRBJ2-7; TRBD1 aligns across 8 bases. Germline V lookup: CDR1 SNHLY, CDR2 FYNNEI. Trimming took 8 bases from V and 3 from J; bases not matched to a gene: 18. This CDR3 contains 17 residues. CDR3 DNA sequence: TGTGCCAGCCACTCCCCGGCAGGGGGCCCATTGAACTACGAGCAGTACTTC. This encodes CASHSPAGGPLNYEQYF.

In this sample, this clone turned up once. The rearrangement links TRBV29-1 to TRBJ1-1, with D unclear. The germline CDR1 and CDR2 sequences are SQVTM and ANQGSEA. This CDR3 spans 13 amino acids. Trimming stripped 6 bases from V and 3 bases from J, with 14 bases between. CDR3 sequence reads: CSVASTTDTEAFF. The CDR3 nucleotides are TGCAGCGTGGCTAGTACGACGGACACTGAAGCTTTCTTT.

This chain connects TRBV5-1 to TRBJ2-7, with D perhaps matching TRBD1 (6 bases). Trimming removed 3 bases from V and 5 bases from J, with 18 bases in between. The CDR3 loop spans 15 amino acids. CDR1 and CDR2 from the germline V gene are SGHRS and YFSETQ. The CDR3 DNA reads as TGCGCCAGCAGCTCACTGGGGCAGGGGATTGACGAGCAGTACGTC. Protein product: CASSSLGQGIDEQYV.

The V gene is TRBV3-1 (or the pseudogene TRBV3-2), the J gene TRBJ2-2, with 8 positions matching TRBD1. Germline-derived CDR1 and CDR2 are LGHDT and YNNKEL (reference sequence). The CDR3 extends over 15 amino acids. The J segment lost 2 bases and the V segment lost 4 bases, leaving 3 bases of the junction unmatched. The CDR3 protein is CASSRTGLNTGELFF. The CDR3 nucleotides read TGTGCCAGCAGCCGGACAGGGCTCAACACCGGGGAGCTGTTTTTT.

The V call is TRBV3-1 (or the pseudogene TRBV3-2), the J call TRBJ2-1; 10 bases are a match to TRBD1. V shed 0 bases, J shed 15 bases, and the junction held 14 bases outside the gene matches. The CDR3 totals 16 residues. Germline CDR1 reads LGHDT; CDR2 reads YNNKEL (reference sequence). CDR3 sequence reads: CASSQDPGQGRRDLFF. The CDR3 DNA sequence: TGTGCCAGCAGCCAAGATCCGGGACAGGGGAGGCGGGACCTGTTCTTC.

About this clone: This specimen includes other DNA sequences encoding the same CDR3. This chain joins TRBV24-1 and TRBJ2-1; 9 bases line up with TRBD2. The CDR3 has 21 amino acids. The junction had 20 bases not matched to a gene; V was cut back by 3 bases and J by 3 bases. Germline loops: CDR1 KGHDR, CDR2 SFDVKD. CDR3 region: CATSDIAGTRGGAGGYNEQFF. The CDR3 region has the DNA TGTGCCACCAGTGATATCGCCGGGACTCGCGGGGGGGCGGGGGGCTACAATGAGCAGTTCTTC.

This clone was counted a few times. The rearrangement links TRBV6-5 to TRBJ1-1; 10 bases align to TRBD1. This CDR3 has 15 residues. The junction had 8 bases not matched to a gene; V was cut back by 5 bases and J by 5 bases. Germline loops: CDR1 MNHEY, CDR2 SVGAGI. The chain's CDR3 is CASSIKPGQGTEAFF. The CDR3 DNA reads as TGTGCCAGCAGTATCAAACCGGGACAGGGGACTGAAGCTTTCTTT.

This chain uses TRBV4-3 with TRBJ2-1; a possible D gene is TRBD1 (6 bases). This CDR3 is built from 15 residues. Per germline, CDR1 LGHNA and CDR2 YSLEER. Trimming stripped 0 bases from V and 10 bases from J, with 16 bases between. The CDR3 region is CASSQEIGRGGEQFF. DNA for the CDR3: TGCGCCAGCAGCCAAGAAATAGGCAGGGGTGGAGAGCAGTTCTTC.

The chain carries TRBV5-1 and TRBJ2-1; a possible D gene is TRBD1 (5 bases). The CDR3 totals 15 residues. V lost 0 bases and J lost 1, with 8 bases in between. Germline CDR1 and CDR2: SGHRS and YFSETQ. The CDR3 DNA is TGCGCCAGCAGCTTGGGCCAGGGATCCTACAATGAGCAGTTCTTC. Its protein product is CASSLGQGSYNEQFF. Combining the CDR3 with reference TRBV5-1 and TRBJ2-1 gives the whole variable domain KAGVTQTPRYLIKTRGQQVTLSCSPISGHRSVSWYQQTPGQGLQFLFEYFSETQRNKGNFPGRFSGRQFSNSRSEMNVSTLELGDSALYLCASSLGQGSYNEQFFGPGTRLTVL.

The V call is TRBV19, the J call TRBJ2-1; 7 bases align to TRBD2. From germline, CDR1 is LNHDA and CDR2 SQIVND (reference sequence). The V and J ends lost 6 bases and 7 bases, in that order; junction bases with no gene match: 6. There are 13 residues in the CDR3. CDR3 region: CASRTTGGNEQFF. Written as DNA, the CDR3 is TGTGCCAGTAGAACTACCGGGGGGAATGAGCAGTTCTTC.

V usage is TRBV5-5 and J usage is TRBJ2-5; TRBD1 agrees at 7 bases. Germline values: CDR1 SGHKS, CDR2 YYEKEE (reference sequence). The ends lost 1 base at V and 2 bases at J; junction bases unmatched: 2. CDR3 size: 14 residues. The CDR3 sequence: CASSLRRGQETQYF. In DNA form, the CDR3 reads TGTGCCAGCAGCTTGCGCAGGGGGCAAGAGACCCAGTACTTC. The variable domain in full, completed from reference TRBV5-5 and TRBJ2-5, reads DAGVTQSPTHLIKTRGQQVTLRCSPISGHKSVSWYQQVLGQGPQFIFQYYEKEERGRGNFPDRFSARQFPNYSSELNVNALLLGDSALYLCASSLRRGQETQYFGPGTRLLVL.

This clone was counted only a few times. The chain carries TRBV19 and TRBJ1-5; D gene ambiguous. The CDR3 runs to 14 residues. V shed 0 bases and J shed 5 bases, with 8 bases lying between them. Germline CDR1 is LNHDA and CDR2 is SQIVND (reference sequence). CDR3: CASSIEGRDQPQHF. The CDR3 nucleotides are TGTGCCAGTAGTATAGAGGGGAGAGATCAGCCCCAGCATTTT.

V usage is TRBV12-3 or TRBV12-4 and J usage is TRBJ1-2; D unclear. The CDR3 loop spans 13 amino acids. Between the trimmed V and J ends, which lost 3 bases and 4 bases, there was a span of 9 bases. The CDR3, as DNA: TGTGCCAGCAGTTTTCCGGGAACCTATGGCTACACCTTC. Its translation is CASSFPGTYGYTF.

V gene TRBV29-1 combines with J gene TRBJ1-1; a possible D gene is TRBD1 (5 bases). With 6 bases removed from V and 8 bases from J, the gap between germline ends came to 16 bases. Germline CDR1 reads SQVTM; CDR2 reads ANQGSEA. The CDR3 is made up of 12 amino acids. Here the CDR3 reads CSVLRLGGEAFF. For the CDR3, the DNA is TGCAGCGTACTGCGCTTGGGGGGGGAAGCTTTCTTT.

The chain links TRBV7-8 to TRBJ1-4; maybe TRBD1 (5 bases). The V gene lost 4 bases and the J gene lost 4 bases, with 10 bases spanning the gap. There are 14 residues in the CDR3. CDR1 is SGHVS, CDR2 FQNEAQ, per germline. Here the CDR3 reads CASSSQGFNEKLFF. The CDR3 DNA reads TGTGCCAGCAGCTCGCAGGGCTTTAATGAAAAACTGTTTTTT.

The chain employs TRBV28 and TRBJ2-7; 7 nucleotides match TRBD2. CDR3 length: 14 amino acids. Germline values: CDR1 MDHEN, CDR2 SYDVKM. Losses at the gene ends were 4 bases for V and 7 bases for J; bases not matched to a gene: 10. The CDR3 nucleotides are TGTGCCAGCAGTTCCAGTAGCGGGTATAGGGAGCAGTACGTC. This codes for CASSSSSGYREQYV.

V usage is TRBV29-1 and J usage is TRBJ1-2; 7 nucleotides match TRBD1. CDR1 and CDR2 (germline): SQVTM, ANQGSEA. The trim removed 4 bases at V and 8 bases at J, leaving 16 bases unmatched. The CDR3 length is 15 residues. The CDR3 loop reads CSVGEVDRPYRGYTF. The CDR3 bases are TGCAGCGTTGGGGAAGTGGACAGGCCCTATCGAGGCTACACCTTC.

V and J are TRBV18 and TRBJ2-7, with TRBD1 identical over 8 bases. Per germline, CDR1 KGHSH and CDR2 LQKENI. Losses at the gene ends were 3 bases for V and 5 bases for J; bases not matched to a gene: 9. The CDR3 extends over 15 amino acids. The CDR3 is CASSPRTGSKNEQYF. The CDR3 DNA sequence: TGTGCCAGCTCACCCCGGACAGGGTCAAAGAACGAGCAGTACTTC.

The V and J genes are TRBV2 and TRBJ1-2, with a tentative D call TRBD1 (5 bases). Germline loops: CDR1 SNHLY, CDR2 FYNNEI. V lost 6 bases and J lost 7, with 15 bases in between. The CDR3 is 13 amino acids. Here the CDR3 DNA reads TGTGCCAGCAGGGAGACCGGACACAGTGGCTACACCTTC. Its protein is CASRETGHSGYTF.